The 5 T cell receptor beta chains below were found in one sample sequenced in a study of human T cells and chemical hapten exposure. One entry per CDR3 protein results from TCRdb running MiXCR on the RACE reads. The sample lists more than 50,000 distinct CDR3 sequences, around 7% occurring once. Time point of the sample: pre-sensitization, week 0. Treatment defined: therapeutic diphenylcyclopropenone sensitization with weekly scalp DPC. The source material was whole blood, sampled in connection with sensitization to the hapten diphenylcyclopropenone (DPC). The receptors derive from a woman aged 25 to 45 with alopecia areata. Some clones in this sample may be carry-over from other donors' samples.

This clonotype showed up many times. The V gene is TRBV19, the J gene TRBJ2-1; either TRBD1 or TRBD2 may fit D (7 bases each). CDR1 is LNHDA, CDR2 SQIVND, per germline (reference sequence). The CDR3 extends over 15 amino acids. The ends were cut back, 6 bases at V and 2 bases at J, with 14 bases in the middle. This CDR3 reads CASSPGGETYNEQFF. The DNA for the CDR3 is TGTGCCAGTAGCCCAGGGGGGGAGACCTACAATGAGCAGTTCTTC.

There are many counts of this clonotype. CDR3 DNA: TGTGCCAGCAGCCTGAACTCGAAAAGCACAGATACGCAGTATTTT. Protein product: CASSLNSKSTDTQYF. The V and J genes are TRBV11-2 and TRBJ2-3; no reliable D call. Germline loops: CDR1 SGHAT, CDR2 FQNNGV. The CDR3 runs 15 residues. V lost 5 bases, J lost 0 bases, and 12 bases lay in between.

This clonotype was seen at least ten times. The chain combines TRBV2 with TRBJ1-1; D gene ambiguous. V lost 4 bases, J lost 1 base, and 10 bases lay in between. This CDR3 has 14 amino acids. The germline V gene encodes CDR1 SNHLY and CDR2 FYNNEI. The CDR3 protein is CASSGVGSNTEAFF. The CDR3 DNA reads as TGTGCCAGCAGTGGTGTCGGATCGAACACTGAAGCTTTCTTT.

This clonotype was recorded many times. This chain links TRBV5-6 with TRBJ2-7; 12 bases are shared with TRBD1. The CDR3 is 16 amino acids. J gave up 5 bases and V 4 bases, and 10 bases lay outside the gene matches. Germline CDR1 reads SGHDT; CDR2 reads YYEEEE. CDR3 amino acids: CASSEKTGTGGNEQYF. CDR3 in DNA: TGTGCCAGCAGCGAGAAAACCGGGACAGGGGGCAACGAGCAGTACTTC.

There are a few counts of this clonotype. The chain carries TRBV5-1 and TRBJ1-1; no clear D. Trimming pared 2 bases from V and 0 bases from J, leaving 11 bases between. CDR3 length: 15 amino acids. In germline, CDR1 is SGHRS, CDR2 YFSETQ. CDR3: CASSFSARLNTEAFF. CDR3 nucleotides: TGCGCCAGCAGCTTTAGTGCCCGCCTGAACACTGAAGCTTTCTTT.